Below, one TCR beta chain is given with its context. From germline, CDR1 is MNHNS and CDR2 SASEGT. The CDR3 has 15 residues. Germline trimming cut 2 bases from V and 4 bases from J; bases unmatched to any gene: 4. This record comes from a study of control samples from healthy donors and cancer patients. Clones were sequenced by immunoSEQ multiplex PCR, and TCRdb holds only the in-frame ones, with some missing. Counted here are about 68,000 clones, 83% occurring once; the ten biggest clones make up around 14%. The receptor's source is a man in his sixties in good health. Sequencing was performed on blood. J is TRBJ1-5 and V is TRBV6-1; 8 positions agree with TRBD1. The CDR3 region has the DNA TGTGCCAGCAGTGAAAGGACAGGGTTGAATCAGCCCCAGCATTTT. This codes for CASSERTGLNQPQHF.